This TCR beta chain comes out of a study of cytomegalovirus exposure and HLA in healthy donors. Points from the study as a whole: Analyses of presence and absence presupposed an approximately uniform sequencing depth across donors. There was a cluster of highly shared sequence variants that was likely a sequencing artifact. Donors belonging to an Asian-associated ancestry cluster reportedly showed fewer N-insertions in productive TCRs than the 666-donor mean, according to what a later analysis found. TCR beta sequences reportedly predicted most subjects' HLA-A and HLA-B alleles accurately.

As to this clone: What it binds is not known.

V lost 5 bases to trimming and J lost 8 bases; unmatched junction nucleotides: 7. The CDR3 loop spans 14 amino acids. Germline values: CDR1 MNHEY, CDR2 SVGAGI. The PCR was carried out with 60 Vbeta primers and 13 Jbeta primers. Clones were read by immunoSEQ multiplex PCR, and TCRdb kept only the in-frame ones, dropping some. This sample has about 77,000 clones, with more than 75% found just once. The chain is built from TRBV6-5 and TRBJ1-4, with 8 bases matching TRBD1. The sequence derives from a man aged 35-49 years in good health and CMV-seronegative. Sequencing was carried out using PBMCs. The CDR3 DNA is TGTGCCAGCAGTCAGACAGGGGTCGGCGAAAAACTGTTTTTT. Amino acids: CASSQTGVGEKLFF.